Sequencing of this T cell receptor beta chain was carried out in a study of OX40 agonist ivuxolimab in advanced cancers. Whole-study context: Patients received ivuxolimab, an agonistic anti-OX40 (CD134) antibody. Patients received ivuxolimab, an intravenous treatment, every 2 weeks at 0.01 to 10 mg/kg. Study-wide findings and caveats: Clones of CD4+ and CD8+ blood T cells grew by week 6 at doses of 0.1 to 3.0 mg/kg.

Regarding this clone: The target antigen is unknown.

Here immunoSEQ multiplex PCR was the method, and the copy in TCRdb shows in-frame clones only, minus some. The sample carries about 19,000 clones, approximately 86% recorded once. V gave up 0 bases and J gave up 7 bases, with 9 bases separating them. Germline values: CDR1 MNHEY, CDR2 SVGAGI. The CDR3 extends over 13 amino acids. Material: CD4+ or CD8+ T cells sorted from blood, obtained in a trial of the OX40 agonist ivuxolimab. The chain joins TRBV6-5 to TRBJ1-1; D unresolved. The TCR comes from an adult with an advanced solid tumor such as melanoma, head and neck, liver or kidney cancer. CDR3 region: CASSYSTGFEAFF. The CDR3 DNA is TGTGCCAGCAGTTACTCGACGGGGTTTGAAGCTTTCTTT.